Listed here is a single T cell receptor (beta chain). Germline values: CDR1 KGHSH, CDR2 LQKENI. The trim removed 2 bases at V and 5 bases at J, leaving 10 bases unmatched. The CDR3 is 17 residues long. These data are taken from a study of blood T cell repertoires in COVID-19. Study-wide background: Italy, Spain and the United States were the sources of the convalescent and acute COVID-19 samples. T cells, B-cell-depleted T cells, or PBMCs provided the cDNA or gDNA that served as material.

Per the authors' pipeline: The authors estimated nucleated cell counts from reference gene primer amplification. The protocol was immunoSEQ multiplex PCR, while the TCRdb copy is restricted to in-frame clones and leaves out a portion. The V and J calls and the clone size are those of that table, but D and trimming were determined from the DNA. The sample records about 220,000 clones, 87% being singletons. The sequence derives from a man aged 40-49 years with active or convalescent COVID-19. The V call is TRBV18, the J call TRBJ2-2, with TRBD1 matching over 8 bases. Sequencing was carried out using peripheral blood. For the CDR3, the DNA is TGTGCCAGCTCACCAAATGGACAGGGAAGGGGGACCGGGGAGCTGTTTTTT. Its translation: CASSPNGQGRGTGELFF.